This T cell receptor (beta chain) was found in a study of blood T cell repertoires in COVID-19. Clones were read by immunoSEQ multiplex PCR, and TCRdb kept only the in-frame ones, dropping some. The sample records over 80,000 clones, 75% being singletons. Germline V CDR1 and CDR2: GTSNPN, SVGIG (reference sequence). The CDR3 length is 14 residues. The V segment lost 4 bases and the J segment 7 bases; nucleotides outside the gene matches: 10. The clonotype comes from a woman in her forties or fifties with acute or convalescent COVID-19. The chain couples TRBV30 to TRBJ1-5; TRBD1 aligns across 7 bases. Input material: peripheral blood. The CDR3 DNA is TGTGCCTGGACCGCGACAGGGATAGGGCAGCCCCAGCATTTT. Translation: CAWTATGIGQPQHF.